A selection of T cell receptor beta chains follows, all from one sample in a study of blood T cell repertoires in COVID-19. Libraries were prepared by immunoSEQ multiplex PCR; TCRdb keeps only in-frame clonotypes and omits some of them. The sample yields about 190,000 clones, roughly 87% seen once. The specimen was peripheral blood. The receptors come from a woman aged 60 to 75 with COVID-19, enrolled during active disease. The CDR3 runs from the conserved cysteine through the conserved F or W. Fields, in order: clone size, D gene, V gene, J gene, CDR3 DNA, CDR3 protein. D genes are given only for firm matches. Expanded clones are given a class, and other clones once, few, many or no size at all.

size: -; D: -; V: TRBV19; J: TRBJ1-4; DNA: TGTGCCAGTAGTCAAGAAGGTCTAGGTGGCGAAAAACTGTTTTTT; CDR3: CASSQEGLGGEKLFF
size: -; D: TRBD2; V: TRBV4-3; J: TRBJ2-1; DNA: TGCGCCAGCAGCCCCCGTAGCGGGAGGTACAATGAGCAGTTCTTC; CDR3: CASSPRSGRYNEQFF
size: -; D: -; V: TRBV6-5; J: TRBJ1-1; DNA: TGTGCCAGCAGGAAGGGACAGAACACTGAAGCTTTCTTT; CDR3: CASRKGQNTEAFF
size: -; D: TRBD1; V: TRBV6-6; J: TRBJ2-1; DNA: TGTGCCAGCAGTCTAGGGGGACAGGTGGATGAGCAGTTCTTC; CDR3: CASSLGGQVDEQFF
size: -; D: TRBD1; V: TRBV15; J: TRBJ2-1; DNA: TGTGCCACCAGCAGAGCCGGGACAGGGTCCAATGAGCAGTTCTTC; CDR3: CATSRAGTGSNEQFF
size: -; D: -; V: TRBV9; J: TRBJ1-5; DNA: TGTGCCAGCAGTCGGCAGGGCAATCAGCCCCAGCATTTT; CDR3: CASSRQGNQPQHF
size: -; D: -; V: TRBV21-1; J: TRBJ1-2; DNA: TGTGCCAGCAGCAACGACTGCTATGGCTACACCTTC; CDR3: CASSNDCYGYTF
size: -; D: -; V: TRBV19; J: TRBJ1-5; DNA: TGTGCCAGTAGTATCTCGGACAGCAGCAATCAGCCCCAGCATTTT; CDR3: CASSISDSSNQPQHF
size: once; D: -; V: TRBV5-4; J: TRBJ2-2; DNA: TGTGCCAGCAGCTTGGTGGGGCGGGGAGAGGGAGGCGGGGAGCTGTTTTTT; CDR3: CASSLVGRGEGGGELFF
size: -; D: -; V: TRBV18; J: TRBJ1-5; DNA: TGTGCCAGCTCTCCCCCGGGGTTCGGGATCAATCAGCCCCAGCATTTT; CDR3: CASSPPGFGINQPQHF
size: once; D: -; V: TRBV6-6; J: TRBJ2-2; DNA: TGTGCCAGCAGTTCGGACACCCCATACACCGGGGAGCTGTTTTTT; CDR3: CASSSDTPYTGELFF
size: -; D: TRBD1; V: TRBV11-2; J: TRBJ2-5; DNA: TGTGCCAGCAGCAACCGGGACAGGGGGCGAGAGACCCAGTACTTC; CDR3: CASSNRDRGRETQYF
size: -; D: TRBD1; V: TRBV5-1; J: TRBJ1-6; DNA: TGCGCCAGCAGCTCCGGGGACAGATTCAATTCACCCCTCCACTTT; CDR3: CASSSGDRFNSPLHF
size: few; D: TRBD1; V: TRBV2; J: TRBJ1-5; DNA: TGTGCCAGCAGTCGGACAGGAACGGGCAATCAGCCCCAGCATTTT; CDR3: CASSRTGTGNQPQHF
size: -; D: -; V: TRBV3-1/TRBV3-2; J: TRBJ2-3; DNA: TGTGCCAGCAGCCATTACTTGGATACGCAGTATTTT; CDR3: CASSHYLDTQYF
size: -; D: -; V: TRBV6-5; J: TRBJ2-4; DNA: TGTGCCAGCAGTAATATTGGAAGGAGGAGCATTCAGTACTTC; CDR3: CASSNIGRRSIQYF
size: -; D: TRBD1; V: TRBV7-3; J: TRBJ2-3; DNA: TGTGCCAGCAGCCCTACGGGACAGGACACAGATACGCAGTATTTT; CDR3: CASSPTGQDTDTQYF
size: -; D: -; V: TRBV7-3; J: TRBJ2-1; DNA: TGTGCCAGCAGCCCTCACAGCTCCTACAATGAGCAGTTCTTC; CDR3: CASSPHSSYNEQFF
size: -; D: TRBD2; V: TRBV6-5; J: TRBJ2-7; DNA: TGTGCCAGCAGTTACAGTAGTGGACTAGCCTACGAGCAGTACTTC; CDR3: CASSYSSGLAYEQYF
size: few; D: -; V: TRBV2; J: TRBJ1-5; DNA: TGTGCCAGCAGCGCAGGGAGGAGCAATCAGCCCCAGCATTTT; CDR3: CASSAGRSNQPQHF
size: few; D: -; V: TRBV7-2; J: TRBJ2-7; DNA: TGTGCCAGCAGCTCCTCTCTCGGAGCCGAGCCCTACGAGCAGTACTTC; CDR3: CASSSSLGAEPYEQYF
size: -; D: TRBD2; V: TRBV9; J: TRBJ2-1; DNA: TGTGCCAGCAGCGCGACTAGCGGGGGGCATGAGCAGTTCTTC; CDR3: CASSATSGGHEQFF
size: once; D: TRBD2; V: TRBV19; J: TRBJ2-1; DNA: TGTGCCAGTAGTCGGACTAGCGAAAGCTCCTACAATGAGCAGTTCTTC; CDR3: CASSRTSESSYNEQFF
size: -; D: TRBD2; V: TRBV4-3; J: TRBJ2-1; DNA: TGCGCCAGCAGCCAAGATAGGGTGGGAGGGATAGACAATGAGCAGTTCTTC; CDR3: CASSQDRVGGIDNEQFF
size: -; D: -; V: TRBV7-2; J: TRBJ2-2; DNA: TGTGCCAGCAGTGTTCAGGCAACGCTAAGGAACACCGGGGAGCTGTTTTTT; CDR3: CASSVQATLRNTGELFF
size: -; D: -; V: TRBV5-1; J: TRBJ2-2; DNA: TGCGCCAGCAGCTTGTTACAGGGGAACACCGGGGAGCTGTTTTTT; CDR3: CASSLLQGNTGELFF